The rows below give T cell receptor beta chains drawn from one sample of a study of cytomegalovirus exposure and HLA in healthy donors. Profiling relied on immunoSEQ multiplex PCR, and the TCRdb table lists in-frame clones only, not all of them. This sample has approximately 180,000 clones, with roughly 78% found just once. Sequenced: PBMCs. The receptors shown here come from a woman in her 50s in good health and CMV-seropositive. The CDR3 runs from the conserved cysteine through the conserved F or W. Each record gives: J gene, D gene, V gene, clone size, CDR3 DNA, CDR3 protein. D genes are given only for firm matches. Clone sizes are given selectively: once, few, many, or a class where the clone is expanded.

j_gene: TRBJ2-3; d_gene: -; v_gene: TRBV9; abundance: -; CDR3nt: TGTGCCAGCAGCGGACAGGAACCAAGCACAGATACGCAGTATTTT; CDR3aa: CASSGQEPSTDTQYF
j_gene: TRBJ2-3; d_gene: -; v_gene: TRBV5-1; abundance: -; CDR3nt: TGCGCCAGCAGCCCGGGAGGCACAGATACGCAGTATTTT; CDR3aa: CASSPGGTDTQYF
j_gene: TRBJ2-4; d_gene: TRBD2; v_gene: TRBV9; abundance: -; CDR3nt: TGTGCCAGCAGCCCCGCTACGCTAGCGGGGGGAATAGCCAAAAACATTCAGTACTTC; CDR3aa: CASSPATLAGGIAKNIQYF
j_gene: TRBJ2-5; d_gene: TRBD2; v_gene: TRBV4-1; abundance: -; CDR3nt: TGCGCCAGCAGCCCACCGGGACTAGCTCCGACCCAGTACTTC; CDR3aa: CASSPPGLAPTQYF
j_gene: TRBJ2-7; d_gene: TRBD1; v_gene: TRBV5-4; abundance: -; CDR3nt: TGTGCCAGCAGCCTGGGGGACAGGGAGTCCCTCAACGAGCAGTACTTC; CDR3aa: CASSLGDRESLNEQYF
j_gene: TRBJ1-1; d_gene: -; v_gene: TRBV14; abundance: few; CDR3nt: TGTGCCAGCAGCCAGTTTCCGGGTTCGGAAGCTTTCTTT; CDR3aa: CASSQFPGSEAFF
j_gene: TRBJ2-2; d_gene: -; v_gene: TRBV6-5; abundance: -; CDR3nt: TGTGCCAGCAGTGCGGGACGGGGGAACGCCGGGGAGCTGTTTTTT; CDR3aa: CASSAGRGNAGELFF
j_gene: TRBJ2-2; d_gene: TRBD1; v_gene: TRBV7-9; abundance: -; CDR3nt: TGTGCCAGCAGCTCCGGACAGGTCGGGGAGCTGTTTTTT; CDR3aa: CASSSGQVGELFF
j_gene: TRBJ1-2; d_gene: -; v_gene: TRBV2; abundance: -; CDR3nt: TGTGCCAGCAGGGGGCGAAGCTACACCTTC; CDR3aa: CASRGRSYTF
j_gene: TRBJ2-4; d_gene: TRBD1; v_gene: TRBV18; abundance: -; CDR3nt: TGTGCCAGCTCACCTGGACAGGTCAATGGCAAAAACATTCAGTACTTC; CDR3aa: CASSPGQVNGKNIQYF
j_gene: TRBJ2-1; d_gene: TRBD2; v_gene: TRBV7-7; abundance: -; CDR3nt: TGTGCCAGCAGCCCGGGACTAGCGGGGGGTAACGATGAGCGGTTCTTC; CDR3aa: CASSPGLAGGNDERFF
j_gene: TRBJ2-7; d_gene: -; v_gene: TRBV27; abundance: -; CDR3nt: TGTGCCACCGGTCGGTCCTACGAGCAGTACTTC; CDR3aa: CATGRSYEQYF
j_gene: TRBJ2-3; d_gene: -; v_gene: TRBV6-1; abundance: -; CDR3nt: TGTGCCAGCGGCGGACAGAGCACAGATACGCAGTATTTT; CDR3aa: CASGGQSTDTQYF
j_gene: TRBJ2-5; d_gene: TRBD2; v_gene: TRBV2; abundance: -; CDR3nt: TGTGCCAGCAGTGAAGGGGCGGGGGGCAGGGAGACCCAGTACTTC; CDR3aa: CASSEGAGGRETQYF
j_gene: TRBJ1-2; d_gene: -; v_gene: TRBV12-1; abundance: -; CDR3nt: TGTGCCAGCAGCTTTGTGGCTCCGGGCGGGGGGGTCTATGGCTACACCTTC; CDR3aa: CASSFVAPGGGVYGYTF
j_gene: TRBJ1-2; d_gene: TRBD1; v_gene: TRBV6-1; abundance: -; CDR3nt: TGTGCCAGCACATGGGACAGGAACTATGGCTACACCTTC; CDR3aa: CASTWDRNYGYTF
j_gene: TRBJ2-7; d_gene: -; v_gene: TRBV6-1; abundance: -; CDR3nt: TGTGCCAGCAGCATGGGCAGGGTCCGCTACGAGCAGTACTTC; CDR3aa: CASSMGRVRYEQYF
j_gene: TRBJ2-6; d_gene: -; v_gene: TRBV5-1; abundance: -; CDR3nt: TGCGCCAGCAGCTCGGACAGTGGTAAGGCCAACGTCCTGACTTTC; CDR3aa: CASSSDSGKANVLTF
j_gene: TRBJ2-2; d_gene: -; v_gene: TRBV7-8; abundance: -; CDR3nt: TGTGCCAGCAGCTTATCCCCTAGTGCGAACACCGGGGAGCTGTTTTTT; CDR3aa: CASSLSPSANTGELFF
j_gene: TRBJ1-2; d_gene: -; v_gene: TRBV10-3; abundance: once; CDR3nt: TGTGCCATCAGTGCTCTCAGGGTACCAGTCTATGGCTACACCTTC; CDR3aa: CAISALRVPVYGYTF
j_gene: TRBJ1-2; d_gene: TRBD1; v_gene: TRBV18; abundance: -; CDR3nt: TGTGCCAGCTCACCAGGGACAGGGCGCTTTAACTATGGCTACACCTTC; CDR3aa: CASSPGTGRFNYGYTF
j_gene: TRBJ1-2; d_gene: -; v_gene: TRBV30; abundance: -; CDR3nt: TGTGCCTGGACCTCAGGGGCCAATGGCTACACCTTC; CDR3aa: CAWTSGANGYTF
j_gene: TRBJ2-7; d_gene: TRBD1; v_gene: TRBV5-1; abundance: once; CDR3nt: TGCGCCAGCAGCCCAGGGGGGACAGGTACCTACGAGCAGTACTTC; CDR3aa: CASSPGGTGTYEQYF
j_gene: TRBJ2-1; d_gene: TRBD2; v_gene: TRBV7-2; abundance: -; CDR3nt: TGTGCCAGCAGCTTAGGAGCGACTAGCGGGGCGAATGAGCAGTTCTTC; CDR3aa: CASSLGATSGANEQFF
j_gene: TRBJ1-5; d_gene: -; v_gene: TRBV6-1; abundance: once; CDR3nt: TGTGCCAGCAGCACTACTAGGCAGCCCCAGCATTTT; CDR3aa: CASSTTRQPQHF
j_gene: TRBJ2-1; d_gene: TRBD1; v_gene: TRBV30; abundance: -; CDR3nt: TGTGCCTGGACCGGGGGACAGGCCTACAATGAGCAGTTCTTC; CDR3aa: CAWTGGQAYNEQFF
j_gene: TRBJ2-3; d_gene: -; v_gene: TRBV7-9; abundance: -; CDR3nt: TGTGCCAGCAGCTTAGCGGCCACAGATACGCAGTATTTT; CDR3aa: CASSLAATDTQYF
j_gene: TRBJ2-1; d_gene: -; v_gene: TRBV5-4; abundance: -; CDR3nt: TGTGCCAGCAGCTTGGTTCCTAGCTTTATCTACAATGAGCAGTTCTTC; CDR3aa: CASSLVPSFIYNEQFF
j_gene: TRBJ2-1; d_gene: TRBD2; v_gene: TRBV4-1; abundance: -; CDR3nt: TGCGCCAGCAGCCAACATGGACTAGCGGGGGACAATGAGCAGTTCTTC; CDR3aa: CASSQHGLAGDNEQFF
j_gene: TRBJ1-5; d_gene: -; v_gene: TRBV7-9; abundance: -; CDR3nt: TGTGCCAGCAGCTTAGACGGCGGGATGGGGCAGCCCCAGCATTTT; CDR3aa: CASSLDGGMGQPQHF
j_gene: TRBJ1-5; d_gene: TRBD1; v_gene: TRBV30; abundance: -; CDR3nt: TGTGCCTGGGGGACAGGGGGCAATCAGCCCCAGCATTTT; CDR3aa: CAWGTGGNQPQHF
j_gene: TRBJ1-5; d_gene: TRBD1; v_gene: TRBV10-3; abundance: -; CDR3nt: TGTGCCATCGGGACAGGGGATAGCAATCAGCCCCAGCATTTT; CDR3aa: CAIGTGDSNQPQHF
j_gene: TRBJ2-3; d_gene: TRBD2; v_gene: TRBV5-6; abundance: -; CDR3nt: TGTGCCAGCAGCTTGGTAGCGGGGGGACCCGCTCCCGCAGATACGCAGTATTTT; CDR3aa: CASSLVAGGPAPADTQYF